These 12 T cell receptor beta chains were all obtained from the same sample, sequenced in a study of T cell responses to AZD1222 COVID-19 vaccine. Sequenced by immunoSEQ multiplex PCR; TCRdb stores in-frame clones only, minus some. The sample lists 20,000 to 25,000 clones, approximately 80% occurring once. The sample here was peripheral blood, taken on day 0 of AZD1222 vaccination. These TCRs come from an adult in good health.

The CDR3 sequence: CASSEQGQGGRQYF. CDR3 DNA sequence: TGTGCCAGCAGTGAACAGGGACAGGGGGGACGGCAGTACTTC. The chain recombines TRBV2 with TRBJ2-7; 11 nucleotides agree with TRBD1. Germline V gene lookup returns CDR1 SNHLY and CDR2 FYNNEI. V was pared by 2 bases and J by 9 bases, with 6 bases of the junction left unmatched. This CDR3 spans 14 amino acids.

CDR3 bases: TGTGCCTGGAGTGTACAGAAGGGAGGGAATTCACCCCTCCACTTT. It translates to CAWSVQKGGNSPLHF. The chain recombines TRBV30 with TRBJ1-6; D gene ambiguous. V dropped 0 bases and J dropped 7 bases, with 13 bases sitting between them. This CDR3 spans 15 amino acids. Germline CDR1 GTSNPN, CDR2 SVGIG (reference sequence).

CDR3: CASSLDINTGELFF. The CDR3 DNA sequence: TGTGCCAGCAGCTTAGATATCAACACCGGGGAGCTGTTTTTT. The chain recombines TRBV7-9 with TRBJ2-2; D is undetermined. The CDR3 has 14 residues. Germline values: CDR1 SEHNR, CDR2 FQNEAQ (reference sequence). With 1 base removed from V and 2 bases from J, the gap between germline ends came to 5 bases. The variable domain in full, with the rest retrieved from reference TRBV7-9 and TRBJ2-2, is DTGVSQNPRHKITKRGQNVTFRCDPISEHNRLYWYRQTLGQGPEFLTYFQNEAQLEKSRLLSDRFSAERPKGSFSTLEIQRTEQGDSAMYLCASSLDINTGELFFGEGSRLTVL.

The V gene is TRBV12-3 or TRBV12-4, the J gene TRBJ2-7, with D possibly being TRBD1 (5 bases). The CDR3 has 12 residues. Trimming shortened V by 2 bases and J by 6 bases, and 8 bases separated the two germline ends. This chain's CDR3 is CASSLQGLEQYF. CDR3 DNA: TGTGCCAGCAGTTTACAGGGCCTCGAGCAGTACTTC.

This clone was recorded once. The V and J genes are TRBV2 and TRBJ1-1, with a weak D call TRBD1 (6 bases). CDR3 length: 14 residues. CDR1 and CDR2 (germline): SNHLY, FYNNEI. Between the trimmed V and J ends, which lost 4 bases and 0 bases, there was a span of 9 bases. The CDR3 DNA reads TGTGCCAGCAGTGTAGACAGGTTGAACACTGAAGCTTTCTTT. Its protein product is CASSVDRLNTEAFF.

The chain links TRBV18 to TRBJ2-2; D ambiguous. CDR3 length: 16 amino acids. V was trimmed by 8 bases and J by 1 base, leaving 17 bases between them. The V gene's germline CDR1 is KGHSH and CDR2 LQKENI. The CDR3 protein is CASLTSLTLNTGELFF. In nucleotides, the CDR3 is TGTGCCAGCCTCACCAGTCTGACACTGAACACCGGGGAGCTGTTTTTT.

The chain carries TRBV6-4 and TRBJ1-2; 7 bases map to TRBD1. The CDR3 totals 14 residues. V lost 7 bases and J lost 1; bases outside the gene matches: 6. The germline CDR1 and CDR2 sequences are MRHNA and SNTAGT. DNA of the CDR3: TGTGCCAGCACGAAGACAGGGAATAACTATGGCTACACCTTC. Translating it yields CASTKTGNNYGYTF.

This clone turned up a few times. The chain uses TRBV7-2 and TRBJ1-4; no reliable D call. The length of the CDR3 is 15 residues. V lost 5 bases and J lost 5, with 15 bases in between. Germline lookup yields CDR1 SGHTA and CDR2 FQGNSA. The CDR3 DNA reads TGTGCCAGCAGCGCACTCAACCGGAGGAATGAAAAACTGTTTTTT. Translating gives CASSALNRRNEKLFF.

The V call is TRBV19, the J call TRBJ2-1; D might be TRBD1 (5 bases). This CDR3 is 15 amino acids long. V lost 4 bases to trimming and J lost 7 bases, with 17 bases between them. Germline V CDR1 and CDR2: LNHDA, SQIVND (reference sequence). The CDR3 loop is CASSKGFRVANEQFF. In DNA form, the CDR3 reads TGTGCCAGTAGTAAGGGGTTCAGGGTGGCGAATGAGCAGTTCTTC.

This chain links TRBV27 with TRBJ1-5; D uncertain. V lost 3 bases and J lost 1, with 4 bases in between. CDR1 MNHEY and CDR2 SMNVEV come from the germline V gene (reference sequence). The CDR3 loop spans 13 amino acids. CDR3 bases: TGTGCCAGCAGTTTGAGGAGCAATCAGCCCCAGCATTTT. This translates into CASSLRSNQPQHF.

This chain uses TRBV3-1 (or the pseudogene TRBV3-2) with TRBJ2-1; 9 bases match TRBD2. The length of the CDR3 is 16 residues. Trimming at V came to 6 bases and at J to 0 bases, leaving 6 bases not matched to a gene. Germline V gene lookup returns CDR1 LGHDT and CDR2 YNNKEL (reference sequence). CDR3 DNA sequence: TGTGCCAGCAGACCGAGCGGGGGGAGCTCCTACAATGAGCAGTTCTTC. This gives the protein CASRPSGGSSYNEQFF.

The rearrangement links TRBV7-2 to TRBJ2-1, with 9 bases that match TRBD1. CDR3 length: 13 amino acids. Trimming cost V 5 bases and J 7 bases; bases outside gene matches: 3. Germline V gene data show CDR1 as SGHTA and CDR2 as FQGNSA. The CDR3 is CASSAGTGNEQFF. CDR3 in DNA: TGTGCCAGCAGCGCAGGGACAGGGAATGAGCAGTTCTTC.